The clone carrying this T cell receptor beta chain was seen ten or more times. This entry belongs to a study of regulatory T cells in long-lasting Graves disease. Time point described: newly diagnosed GD, antithyroid drugs for less than 3 months. Isolated PBMC RNA provided the starting material for the TCR library. Combining iRepertoire HTBI primers with Arm-PCR of CDR3 regions, the authors built TCR beta libraries. TCRdb processed the multiplex PCR reads anew with MiXCR; each CDR3 protein has one entry. The sample lists roughly 250,000 distinct CDR3 sequences; 15% to 20% were seen once. These data also formed part of another study, on T cells in Graves' hyperthyroidism and ophthalmopathy. From that study: Blood also contained most expanded thyroid clonotypes above 0.001. A model built on 13 V-J features separated ophthalmopathy from stable hyperthyroidism.

This clonotype was obtained from a woman aged 30 to 39 with Graves disease. The sequencing here drew on peripheral blood mononuclear cells (PBMCs), taken at new diagnosis, from a patient treated with antithyroid drugs.

The CDR3 loop reads CASSRGGDTEAFF. DNA of the CDR3: TGTGCCAGCAGCCGAGGGGGGGACACTGAAGCTTTCTTT. The V call is TRBV12-3 or TRBV12-4, the J call TRBJ1-1, with D tentatively TRBD1 (6 bases). The CDR3 is 13 residues long. Trimming cost V 6 bases and J 3 bases, with 11 bases left between them.